The T cell receptor (beta chain) under discussion was sequenced for a study of technical replicates of blood from a handful of donors. Repertoires were generated with immunoSEQ multiplex PCR, while TCRdb's copy carries only in-frame clones and drops some. The top ten clones hold about 0.26% of a sample with around 68,000 clones, about 97% of them seen once. Germline V gives CDR1 LGHNA, CDR2 YSLEER. Trimming took 4 bases from V and 5 from J; bases not matched to a gene: 2. This CDR3 spans 13 amino acids. The rearrangement joins TRBV4-3 to TRBJ1-1, with 9 positions matching TRBD1. The sequencing input was T cells isolated from PBMCs. This sequence originates from a human donor in good health. CDR3 loop: CASSLGTGTEAFF. CDR3 nucleotides: TGCGCCAGCAGCCTCGGGACAGGGACTGAAGCTTTCTTT.